Below are 3 T cell receptor beta chains sequenced from a single sample in a study of vaccination and CD4 T cells after COVID-19 (dated 2022 in TCRdb). The library was made by PCR. The sequencing machine was an Illumina iSeq 100. DNA from cultured CD4+ T cells was subjected to TCR sequencing with the Oncomine TCR Beta short-read assay at the Johns Hopkins FTIC core. TCRdb's own reprocessing of the public reads used fastp at Q25 and MiXCR and kept productive beta chains. Each CDR3 protein appears once, grouped with its most common genes and DNA. The sample table lists 9,000 to 13,000 distinct CDR3 sequences, around 73% of them with a count of one. Jointly, the top ten make up about 8% of the sample. Antigens for these TCRs are unknown. The sample's treatment or condition label, in plain terms: roughly 11-day PBMC culture with coronavirus spike peptide pools or control peptides (ViraFEST assay). Input material: CD4+ T cells from blood, cultured in vitro. The source of these receptors is a human donor who had recovered from COVID-19.

This clonotype came up a few times. V and J are TRBV20-1 and TRBJ1-6, with no clear D. The CDR3 covers 16 residues. V lost 1 base and J 7 bases, leaving 17 bases between the germline ends. In germline, CDR1 is DFQATT, CDR2 SNEGSKA (reference sequence). Here the CDR3 DNA reads TGCAGTGCTAGAGGTTGGAGCCAGGACCCAAATTCACCCCTCCACTTT. Amino acid sequence: CSARGWSQDPNSPLHF.

V gene TRBV12-5 combines with J gene TRBJ1-5; D ambiguous. The V and J ends lost 6 bases and 1 base respectively, with 10 bases between them. Germline CDR1 is LGHNT and CDR2 is FRNRAP. The CDR3 loop spans 14 amino acids. The CDR3 coding sequence is TGTGCTAGTGGCCGGGTTCTGAGCAATCAGCCCCAGCATTTT. Protein sequence: CASGRVLSNQPQHF.

V and J are TRBV6-1 and TRBJ1-5; 7 bases are a match to TRBD1. With 8 bases clipped from V and 6 bases from J, the junction kept 7 bases outside the gene matches. The CDR3 is 13 amino acids. Germline V gives CDR1 MNHNS, CDR2 SASEGT. This chain's CDR3 is CASEQGVAQPQHF. In DNA, the CDR3 is TGTGCCAGCGAGCAGGGGGTTGCTCAGCCCCAGCATTTT.